This T cell receptor (beta chain) was observed in a study of OX40 agonist ivuxolimab in advanced cancers. The repertoire was sequenced with immunoSEQ multiplex PCR; TCRdb's copy has only in-frame clones and lacks some. The repertoire holds around 69,000 clones, with 80% to 90% as singletons. Baseline was the first blood sampling point, followed by cycle 4 day 1 and cycle 7 day 1. The CDR3 length is 14 residues. V shed 6 bases, J shed 0 bases, and the junction held 4 bases outside the gene matches. The germline CDR1 and CDR2 sequences are SQVTM and ANQGSEA. The sequence was obtained from an adult with an advanced solid tumor such as melanoma, head and neck, liver or kidney cancer. This chain links TRBV29-1 with TRBJ2-2; 7 bases are a match to TRBD1. The sample here was CD4+ or CD8+ T cells sorted from blood, taken in a trial of the OX40 agonist ivuxolimab. CDR3 nucleotide sequence: TGCAGCGTCAGACAGGGCTCGAACACCGGGGAGCTGTTTTTT. Protein sequence: CSVRQGSNTGELFF.